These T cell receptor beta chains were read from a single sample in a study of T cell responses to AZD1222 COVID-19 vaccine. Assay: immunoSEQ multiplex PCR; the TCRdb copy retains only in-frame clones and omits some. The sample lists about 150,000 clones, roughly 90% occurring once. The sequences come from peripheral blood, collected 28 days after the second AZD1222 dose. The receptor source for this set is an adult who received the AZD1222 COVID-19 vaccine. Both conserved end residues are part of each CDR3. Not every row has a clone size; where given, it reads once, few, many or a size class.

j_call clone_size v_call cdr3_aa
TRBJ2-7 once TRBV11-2 CASSWETSDISYEQYF
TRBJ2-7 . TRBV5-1 CASSFEGHEQYF
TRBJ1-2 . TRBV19 CASSKWGGQGNGYTF
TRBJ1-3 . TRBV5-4 CASSLGPSGNTIYF
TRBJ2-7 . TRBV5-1 CASSSTGAEQYF
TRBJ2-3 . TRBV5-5 CASTAPGGTDTQYF
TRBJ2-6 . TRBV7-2 CASPRWDRVSGANVLTF
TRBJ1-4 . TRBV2 CASSPGTRKLFF
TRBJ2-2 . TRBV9 CASSVQGNGELFF
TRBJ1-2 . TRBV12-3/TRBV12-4 CASSFGTHYGYTF
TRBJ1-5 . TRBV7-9 CASSQSGGAGNQPQHF
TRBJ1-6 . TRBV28 CASSGLAGHNSPLHF
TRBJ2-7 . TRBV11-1 CASSLVVGPRSYEQYF
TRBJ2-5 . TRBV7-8 CASSSRDRGRETQYF
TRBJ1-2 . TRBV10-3 CAISERVFGYGYTF
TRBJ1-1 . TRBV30 CAWSAWDIQMNTEAFF
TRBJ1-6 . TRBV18 CASSIFDRGEDNSPLHF
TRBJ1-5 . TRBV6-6 CASSPGKSAHLRNQPQHF
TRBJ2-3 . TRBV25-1 CASSDGRSGRALDTQYF
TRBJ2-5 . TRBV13 CASSQKQTQYF
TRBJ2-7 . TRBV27 CASSLVGLASGEQYF
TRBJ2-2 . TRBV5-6 CASSPSDGELFF
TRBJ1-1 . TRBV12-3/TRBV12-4 CASSWGQGEAFF
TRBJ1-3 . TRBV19 CASSSRTTGISGNTIYF
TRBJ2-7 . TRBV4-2 CASSQDSRGASYEQYF
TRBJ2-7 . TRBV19 CASSIVAGSRYEQYF
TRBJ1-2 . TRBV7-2 CASTLSGTTNYGYTF
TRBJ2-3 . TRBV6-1 CASSAGLAGGPDTQYF
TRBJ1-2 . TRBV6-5 CASGYGQGPLYTF